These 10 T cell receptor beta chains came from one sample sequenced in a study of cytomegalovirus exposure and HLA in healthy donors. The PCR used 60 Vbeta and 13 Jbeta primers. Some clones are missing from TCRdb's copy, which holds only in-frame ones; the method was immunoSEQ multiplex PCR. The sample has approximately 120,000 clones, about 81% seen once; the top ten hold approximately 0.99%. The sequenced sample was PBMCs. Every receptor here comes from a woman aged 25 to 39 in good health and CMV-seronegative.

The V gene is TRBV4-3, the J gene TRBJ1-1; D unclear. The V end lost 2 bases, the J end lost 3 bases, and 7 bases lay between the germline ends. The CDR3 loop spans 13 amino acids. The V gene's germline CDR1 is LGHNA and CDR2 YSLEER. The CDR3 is CASSQSRDTEAFF. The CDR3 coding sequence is TGCGCCAGCAGCCAAAGCCGAGACACTGAAGCTTTCTTT.

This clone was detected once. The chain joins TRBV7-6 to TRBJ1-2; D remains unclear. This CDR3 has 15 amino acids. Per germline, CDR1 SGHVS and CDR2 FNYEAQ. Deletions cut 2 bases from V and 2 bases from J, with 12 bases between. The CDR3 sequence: CASSLTAATNYGYTF. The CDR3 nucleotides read TGTGCCAGCAGCTTAACTGCGGCAACCAACTATGGCTACACCTTC.

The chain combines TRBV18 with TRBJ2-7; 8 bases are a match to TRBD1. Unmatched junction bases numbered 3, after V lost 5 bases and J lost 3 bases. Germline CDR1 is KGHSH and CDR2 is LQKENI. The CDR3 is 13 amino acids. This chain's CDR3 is CASSLGQDYEQYF. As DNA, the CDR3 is TGTGCCAGCTCATTGGGACAGGACTACGAGCAGTACTTC.

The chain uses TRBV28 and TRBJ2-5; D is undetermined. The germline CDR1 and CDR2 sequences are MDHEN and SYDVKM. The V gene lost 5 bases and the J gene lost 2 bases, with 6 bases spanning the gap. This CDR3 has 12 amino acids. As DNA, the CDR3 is TGTGCCAGCAGTCTAACTCAAGAGACCCAGTACTTC. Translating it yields CASSLTQETQYF.

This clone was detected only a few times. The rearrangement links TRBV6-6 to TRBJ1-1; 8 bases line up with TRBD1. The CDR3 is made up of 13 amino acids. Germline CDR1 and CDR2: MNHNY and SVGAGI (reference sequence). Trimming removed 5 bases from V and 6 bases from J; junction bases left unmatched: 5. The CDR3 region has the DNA TGTGCCAGCAGTCGACAGGGGATGGCTGAAGCTTTCTTT. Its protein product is CASSRQGMAEAFF.

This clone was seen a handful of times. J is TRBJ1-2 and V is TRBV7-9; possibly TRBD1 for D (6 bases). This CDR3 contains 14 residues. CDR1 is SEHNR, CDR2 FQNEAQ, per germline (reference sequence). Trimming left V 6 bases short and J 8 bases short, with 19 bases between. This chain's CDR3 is CASRPGTRNWGYTF. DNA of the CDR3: TGTGCCAGCAGGCCCGGGACACGAAACTGGGGCTACACCTTC.

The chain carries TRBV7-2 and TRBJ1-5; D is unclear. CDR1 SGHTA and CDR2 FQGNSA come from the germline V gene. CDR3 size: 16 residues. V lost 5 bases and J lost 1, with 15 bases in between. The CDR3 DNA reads TGTGCCAGCAGCCTGGCGGCCTCACGAAGCAATCAGCCCCAGCATTTT. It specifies CASSLAASRSNQPQHF.

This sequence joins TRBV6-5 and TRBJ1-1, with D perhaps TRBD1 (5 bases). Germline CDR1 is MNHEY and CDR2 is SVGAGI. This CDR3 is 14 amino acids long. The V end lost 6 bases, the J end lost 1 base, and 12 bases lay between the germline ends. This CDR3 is CASRRGDANTEAFF. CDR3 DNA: TGTGCCAGCAGAAGGGGCGACGCGAACACTGAAGCTTTCTTT.

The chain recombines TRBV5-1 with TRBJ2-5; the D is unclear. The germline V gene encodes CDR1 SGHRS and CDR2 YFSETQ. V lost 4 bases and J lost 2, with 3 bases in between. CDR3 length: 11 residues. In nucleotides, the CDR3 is TGCGCCAGCAGCCAACAAGAGACCCAGTACTTC. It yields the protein CASSQQETQYF.

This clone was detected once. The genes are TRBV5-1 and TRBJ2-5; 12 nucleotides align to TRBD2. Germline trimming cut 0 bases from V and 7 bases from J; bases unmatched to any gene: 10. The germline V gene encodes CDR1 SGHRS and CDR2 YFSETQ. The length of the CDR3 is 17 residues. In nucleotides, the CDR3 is TGCGCCAGCAGCTTGGACCTAGCGGGGGGGACAAGGGGGACCCAGTACTTC. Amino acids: CASSLDLAGGTRGTQYF.